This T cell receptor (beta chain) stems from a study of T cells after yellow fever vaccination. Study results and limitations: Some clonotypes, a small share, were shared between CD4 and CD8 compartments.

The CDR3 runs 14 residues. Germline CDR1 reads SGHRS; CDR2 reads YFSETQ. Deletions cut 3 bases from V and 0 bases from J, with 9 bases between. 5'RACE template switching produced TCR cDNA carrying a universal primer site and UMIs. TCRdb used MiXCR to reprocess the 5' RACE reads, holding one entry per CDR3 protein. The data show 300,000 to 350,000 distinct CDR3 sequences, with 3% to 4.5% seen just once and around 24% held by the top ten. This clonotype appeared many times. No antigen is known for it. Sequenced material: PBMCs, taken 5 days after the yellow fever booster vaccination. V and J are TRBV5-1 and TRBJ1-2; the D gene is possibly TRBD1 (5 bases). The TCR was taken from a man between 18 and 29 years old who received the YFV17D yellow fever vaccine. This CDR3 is CASSWTSSNYGYTF. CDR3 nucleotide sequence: TGCGCCAGCAGCTGGACATCCTCTAACTATGGCTACACCTTC. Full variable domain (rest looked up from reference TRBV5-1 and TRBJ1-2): KAGVTQTPRYLIKTRGQQVTLSCSPISGHRSVSWYQQTPGQGLQFLFEYFSETQRNKGNFPGRFSGRQFSNSRSEMNVSTLELGDSALYLCASSWTSSNYGYTFGSGTRLTVV.